This T cell receptor beta chain was profiled in a study of CD8+ T cells in alopecia areata (dated by TCRdb to 2017 to 2018). About the study as a whole: Skin from C3H/HeJ donors aged roughly 6-13 months with spontaneous alopecia was grafted onto female C3H/HeJ recipients aged roughly 6-10 weeks. High-throughput TCRbeta sequencing was used to examine T cell clonal expansion in alopecia areata in both the C3H/HeJ mouse model and human patients. On the human side, TCRbeta sequencing was run on scalp tissue and on sorted CD4+ and CD8+ peripheral blood T cells from healthy controls and from alopecia areata patients with either patchy or totalis/universalis disease. Scalp clonality was compared across normal scalp (n=4), patchy alopecia areata scalp (n=8), and alopecia totalis/universalis scalp (n=8). RNA came from the PAXgene miRNA kit for fixed scalp, the miRNeasy kit for PBMCs, and the RNeasy kit for mouse skin. immunoSEQ multiplex PCR using 35 Vbeta forward primers and 13 Jbeta reverse primers was used to amplify TCRbeta CDR3 regions.

Including cysteine and phenylalanine, the CDR3 has 14 amino acids. The CDR3 was read in part: 30 bases, with the frame set at base 1. Trimming takes 2 bases off V and 3 bases off J; junction bases not matched to a gene: 5. Per the germline V gene (reference sequence), FNHDT is the CDR1 and SITEND is the CDR2. Receptor libraries were prepared by the immunoSEQ multiplex PCR assay. For TCR sequencing, RNA was extracted from every sample and reverse transcribed into cDNA to serve as template. SuperScript III was used to make first-strand cDNA, primed with a 2:1 mix of oligo-dT and random hexamers. A synthetic immune receptor repertoire was used to assess amplification bias, and residual bias was removed computationally. Libraries were sequenced on Illumina HiSeq using 60 bp reads that covered the CDR3 and were read from J toward V. In the original analysis: Raw reads were preprocessed to remove errors, and CDR3 was defined according to IMGT conventions as the region from the conserved cysteine to phenylalanine. Clonality was computed as 1 minus the Shannon entropy, with the entropy normalized by log2 of the number of productive unique TCRs. Whether each scalp clone was CD4 or CD8 was inferred by checking scalp TCRbeta sequences against the CD4 and CD8 repertoires from sorted blood. Here the immuneACCESS table is served through TCRdb, limited to in-frame sequences with V and J called. Missing clones are a known gap in these copies; in checked studies unresolved V genes cover under half, and the rest lacks a known reason. From that table come the V and J calls and clone size; the DNA was used to work out D and trimming. The sample features 250,000 or so clones, and none is a singleton. Together, the top ten hold more than 0.95% of the sample.

Overall study outcomes, separate from this receptor: Unlike mouse skin, where gammadelta T cells dominate, normal human skin contains resident alphabeta T cells that get sequenced too, which complicates analysis of the scalp TCR repertoire. Compared with normal scalp, lesional scalp had higher clonality and more expanded CD8+ clones, particularly in alopecia totalis/universalis, a pattern that suggests antigenic drive. Compared with mice, TCR sequences shared between patients were less clear, possibly partly because of HLA diversity across the patient population.

This clone has only a few counts. Its antigen target is currently unknown. Since the receptor is from a mouse, mouse gene names and germline sequences apply. The CDR3 extends 4 residues past the end of the read, so its final part is completed from the germline J gene. Other DNA sequences from this sample encode an identical CDR3 as well. Cells from pooled mouse cutaneous lymph nodes were stained for CD4, CD8alpha, NKG2D, NKG2ACE and other markers and then sorted on a BD Influx. The chain was built from TRBV19 and TRBJ2-7, with 7 bases in between that match TRBD2. Sequenced material: CD4+ T cells sorted from a lymph node. The clonotype originates from a C3H/HeJ mouse with alopecia areata. Regarding MHC type, mice of this strain are H2-k. For the CDR3, the sequence is CASSIALGVYEQYF. The part of the CDR3 DNA that was read is TGTGCCAGCAGTATTGCGCTGGGGGTCTAT. With all but the CDR3 taken from the reference TRBV19 and TRBJ2-7 genes, the full variable domain is: GGIITQTPKFLIGQEGQKLTLKCQQNFNHDTMYWYRQDSGKGLRLIYYSITENDLQKGDLSEGYDASREKKSSFSLTVTSAQKNEMAVFLCASSIALGVYEQYFGPGTRLTVL.